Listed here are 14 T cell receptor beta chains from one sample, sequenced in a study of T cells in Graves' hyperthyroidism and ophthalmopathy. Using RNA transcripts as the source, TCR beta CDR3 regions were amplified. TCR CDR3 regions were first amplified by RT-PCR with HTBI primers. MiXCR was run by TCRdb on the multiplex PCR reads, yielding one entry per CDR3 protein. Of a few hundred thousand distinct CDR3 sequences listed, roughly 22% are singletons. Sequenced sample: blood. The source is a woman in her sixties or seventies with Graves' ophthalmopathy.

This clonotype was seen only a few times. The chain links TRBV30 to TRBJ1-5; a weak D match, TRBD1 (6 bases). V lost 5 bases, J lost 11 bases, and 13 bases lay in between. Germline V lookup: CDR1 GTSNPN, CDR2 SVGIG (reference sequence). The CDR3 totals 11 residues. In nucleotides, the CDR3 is TGTGCCTGGGGTAACCCAGGGGCCCAGCATTTT. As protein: CAWGNPGAQHF.

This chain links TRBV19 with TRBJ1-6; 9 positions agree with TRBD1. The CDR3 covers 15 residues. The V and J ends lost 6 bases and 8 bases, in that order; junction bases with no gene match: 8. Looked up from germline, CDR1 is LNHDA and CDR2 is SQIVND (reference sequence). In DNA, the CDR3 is TGTGCCAGTAGCCAAAACAGGGGGCTAGATTCACCCCTCCACTTT. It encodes CASSQNRGLDSPLHF.

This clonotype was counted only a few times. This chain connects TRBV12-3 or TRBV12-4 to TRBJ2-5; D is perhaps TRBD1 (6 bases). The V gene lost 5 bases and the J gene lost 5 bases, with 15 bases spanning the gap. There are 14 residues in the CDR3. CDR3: CASSQSTGYETQYF. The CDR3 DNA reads TGTGCCAGCAGTCAAAGTACAGGGTACGAGACCCAGTACTTC.

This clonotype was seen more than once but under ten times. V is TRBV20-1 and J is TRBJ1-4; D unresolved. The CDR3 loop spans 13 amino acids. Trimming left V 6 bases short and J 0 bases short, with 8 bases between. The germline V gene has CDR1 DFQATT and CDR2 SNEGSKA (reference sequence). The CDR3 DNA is TGCAGTGCCACCTCATCAACTAATGAAAAACTGTTTTTT. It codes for CSATSSTNEKLFF.

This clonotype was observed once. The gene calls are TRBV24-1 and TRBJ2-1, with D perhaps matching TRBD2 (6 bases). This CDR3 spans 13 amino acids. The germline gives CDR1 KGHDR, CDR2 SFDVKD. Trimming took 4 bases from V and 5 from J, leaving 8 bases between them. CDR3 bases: TGTGCCACCAGTGAGCCGGGGGACAATGAGCAGTTCTTC. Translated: CATSEPGDNEQFF.

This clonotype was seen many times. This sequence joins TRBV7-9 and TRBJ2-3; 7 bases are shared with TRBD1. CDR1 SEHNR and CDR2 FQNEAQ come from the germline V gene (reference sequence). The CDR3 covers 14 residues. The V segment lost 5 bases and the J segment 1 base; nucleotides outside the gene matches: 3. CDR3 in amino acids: CASSPGQGTDTQYF. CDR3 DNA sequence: TGTGCCAGCAGCCCCGGACAGGGCACAGATACGCAGTATTTT.

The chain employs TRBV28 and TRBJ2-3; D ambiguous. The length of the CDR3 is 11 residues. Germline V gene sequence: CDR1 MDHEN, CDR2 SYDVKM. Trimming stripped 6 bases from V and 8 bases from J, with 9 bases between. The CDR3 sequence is CASREQFTQYF. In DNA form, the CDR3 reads TGTGCCAGCAGGGAGCAGTTTACGCAGTATTTT.

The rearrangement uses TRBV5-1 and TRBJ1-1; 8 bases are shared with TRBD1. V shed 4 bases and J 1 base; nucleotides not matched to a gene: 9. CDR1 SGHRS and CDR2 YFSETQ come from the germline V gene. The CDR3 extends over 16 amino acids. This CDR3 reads CASSRQGTTRNTEAFF. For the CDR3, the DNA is TGCGCCAGCAGCCGACAGGGGACTACCCGGAACACTGAAGCTTTCTTT. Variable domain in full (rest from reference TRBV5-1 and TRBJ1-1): KAGVTQTPRYLIKTRGQQVTLSCSPISGHRSVSWYQQTPGQGLQFLFEYFSETQRNKGNFPGRFSGRQFSNSRSEMNVSTLELGDSALYLCASSRQGTTRNTEAFFGQGTRLTVV.

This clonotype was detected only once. The DNA for the CDR3 is TGCGCCAGCAGCCAAGCCGCCCAGGTCACAGATACGCAGTATTTT. Translating it yields CASSQAAQVTDTQYF. The V and J genes are TRBV4-3 and TRBJ2-3; no clear D gene. Trimming removed 1 base at V and 2 bases at J, with 10 bases between. The CDR3 runs to 15 residues. Germline V CDR1 and CDR2: LGHNA, YSLEER.

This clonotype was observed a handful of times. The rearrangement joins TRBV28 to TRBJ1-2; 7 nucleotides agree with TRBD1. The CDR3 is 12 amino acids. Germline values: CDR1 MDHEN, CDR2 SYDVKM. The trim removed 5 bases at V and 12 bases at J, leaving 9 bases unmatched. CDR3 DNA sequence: TGTGCCAGCAGTCCCATGACAGGGTCCAACACCTTC. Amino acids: CASSPMTGSNTF.

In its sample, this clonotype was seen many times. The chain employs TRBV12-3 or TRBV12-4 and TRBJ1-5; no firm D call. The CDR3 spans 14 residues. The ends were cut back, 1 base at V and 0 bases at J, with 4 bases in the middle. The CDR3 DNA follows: TGTGCCAGCAGTTTAGTCATTAGCAATCAGCCCCAGCATTTT. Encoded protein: CASSLVISNQPQHF.

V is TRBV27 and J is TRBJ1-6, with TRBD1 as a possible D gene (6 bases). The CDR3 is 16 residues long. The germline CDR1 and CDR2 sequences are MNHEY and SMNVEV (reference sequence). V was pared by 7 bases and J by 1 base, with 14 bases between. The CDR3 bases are TGTGCCAGCATATTCGGGGGGCGGTCCTATAATTCACCCCTCCACTTT. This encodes CASIFGGRSYNSPLHF.

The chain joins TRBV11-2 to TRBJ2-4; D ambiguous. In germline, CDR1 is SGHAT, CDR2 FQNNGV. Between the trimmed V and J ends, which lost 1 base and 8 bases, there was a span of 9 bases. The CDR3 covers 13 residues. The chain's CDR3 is CASSLGQWDIQYF. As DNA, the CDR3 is TGTGCCAGCAGCTTAGGCCAGTGGGACATTCAGTACTTC.

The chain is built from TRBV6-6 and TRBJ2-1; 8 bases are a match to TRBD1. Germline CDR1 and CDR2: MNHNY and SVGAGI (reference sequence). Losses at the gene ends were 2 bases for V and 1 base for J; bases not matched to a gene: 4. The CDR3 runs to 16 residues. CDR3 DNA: TGTGCCAGCAGTTACACGCAGGGGGCGTCCTACAATGAGCAGTTCTTC. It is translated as CASSYTQGASYNEQFF.